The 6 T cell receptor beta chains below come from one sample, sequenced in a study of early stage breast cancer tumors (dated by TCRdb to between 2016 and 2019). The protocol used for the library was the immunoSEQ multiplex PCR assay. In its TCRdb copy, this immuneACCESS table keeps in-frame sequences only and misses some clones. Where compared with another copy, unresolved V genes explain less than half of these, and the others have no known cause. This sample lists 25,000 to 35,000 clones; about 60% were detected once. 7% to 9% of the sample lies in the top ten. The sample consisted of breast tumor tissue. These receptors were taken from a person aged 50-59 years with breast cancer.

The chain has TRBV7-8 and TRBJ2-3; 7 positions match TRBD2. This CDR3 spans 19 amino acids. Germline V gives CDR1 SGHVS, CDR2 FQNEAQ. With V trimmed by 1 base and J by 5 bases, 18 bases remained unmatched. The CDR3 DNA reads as TGTGCCAGCAGCTTAGAATCTAGCGGAACCGGCTATCTAAAAGATACGCAGTATTTT. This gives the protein CASSLESSGTGYLKDTQYF. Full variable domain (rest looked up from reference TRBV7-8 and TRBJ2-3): GAGVSQSPRYKVAKRGQDVALRCDPISGHVSLFWYQQALGQGPEFLTYFQNEAQLDKSGLPSDRFFAERPEGSVSTLKIQRTQQEDSAVYLCASSLESSGTGYLKDTQYFGPGTRLTVL.

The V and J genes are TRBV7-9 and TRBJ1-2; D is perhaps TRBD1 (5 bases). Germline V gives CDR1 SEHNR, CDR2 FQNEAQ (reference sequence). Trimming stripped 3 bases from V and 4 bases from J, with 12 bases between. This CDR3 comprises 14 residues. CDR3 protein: CASSFGGRGYGYTF. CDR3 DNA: TGTGCCAGCAGCTTCGGGGGAAGGGGCTATGGCTACACCTTC.

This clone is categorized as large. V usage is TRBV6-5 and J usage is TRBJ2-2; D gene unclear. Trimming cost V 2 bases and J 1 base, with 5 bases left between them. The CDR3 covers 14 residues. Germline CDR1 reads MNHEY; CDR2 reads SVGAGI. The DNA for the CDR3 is TGTGCCAGCAGTTACGAGGTGAACACCGGGGAGCTGTTTTTT. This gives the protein CASSYEVNTGELFF.

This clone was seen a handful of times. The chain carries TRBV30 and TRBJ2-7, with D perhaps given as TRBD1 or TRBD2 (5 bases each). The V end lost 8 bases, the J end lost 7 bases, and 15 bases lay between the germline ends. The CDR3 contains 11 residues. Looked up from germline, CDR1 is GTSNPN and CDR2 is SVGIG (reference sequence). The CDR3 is CANGAPGEQYF. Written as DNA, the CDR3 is TGTGCCAACGGGGCACCGGGGGAGCAGTACTTC.

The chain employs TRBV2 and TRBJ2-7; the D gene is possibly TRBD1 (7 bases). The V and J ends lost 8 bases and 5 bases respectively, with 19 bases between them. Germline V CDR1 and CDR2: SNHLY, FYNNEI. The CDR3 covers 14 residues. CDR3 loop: CASLSRGGGNEQYF. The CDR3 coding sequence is TGTGCCAGCCTCTCTCGAGGGGGCGGGAACGAGCAGTACTTC.

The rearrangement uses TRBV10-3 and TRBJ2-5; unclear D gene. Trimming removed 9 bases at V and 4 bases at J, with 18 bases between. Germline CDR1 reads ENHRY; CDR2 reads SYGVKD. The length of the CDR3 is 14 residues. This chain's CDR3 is CAIAPSLYTETQYF. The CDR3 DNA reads TGTGCCATTGCCCCCTCACTATATACAGAGACCCAGTACTTC.